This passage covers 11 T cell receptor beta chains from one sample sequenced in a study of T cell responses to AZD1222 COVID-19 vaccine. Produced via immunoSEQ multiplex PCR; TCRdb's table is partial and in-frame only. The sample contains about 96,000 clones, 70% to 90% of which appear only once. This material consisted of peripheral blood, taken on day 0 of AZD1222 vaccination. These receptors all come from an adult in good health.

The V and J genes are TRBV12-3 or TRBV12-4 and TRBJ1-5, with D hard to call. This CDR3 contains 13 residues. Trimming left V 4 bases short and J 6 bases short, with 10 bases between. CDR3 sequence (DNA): TGTGCCAGCAGTTCCGGGGAGGGTCAGCCCCAGCATTTT. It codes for CASSSGEGQPQHF.

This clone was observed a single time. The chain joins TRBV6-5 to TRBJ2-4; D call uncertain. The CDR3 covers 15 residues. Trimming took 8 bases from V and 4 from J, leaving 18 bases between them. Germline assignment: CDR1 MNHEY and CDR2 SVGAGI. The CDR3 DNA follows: TGTGCCAGCTCCTTTGGTCTCGGAACTAAAAACATTCAGTACTTC. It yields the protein CASSFGLGTKNIQYF.

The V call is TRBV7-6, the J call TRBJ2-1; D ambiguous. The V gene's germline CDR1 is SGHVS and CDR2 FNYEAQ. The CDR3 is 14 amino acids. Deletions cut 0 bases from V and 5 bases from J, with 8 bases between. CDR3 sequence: CASSLAFSHNEQFF. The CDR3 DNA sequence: TGTGCCAGCAGCTTAGCGTTTAGCCACAATGAGCAGTTCTTC.

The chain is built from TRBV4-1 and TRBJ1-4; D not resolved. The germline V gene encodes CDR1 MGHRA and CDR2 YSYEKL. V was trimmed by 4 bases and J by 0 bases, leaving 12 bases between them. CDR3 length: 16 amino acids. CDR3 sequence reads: CASSRLTRATNEKLFF. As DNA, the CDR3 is TGCGCCAGCAGCCGGTTGACGAGGGCAACTAATGAAAAACTGTTTTTT.

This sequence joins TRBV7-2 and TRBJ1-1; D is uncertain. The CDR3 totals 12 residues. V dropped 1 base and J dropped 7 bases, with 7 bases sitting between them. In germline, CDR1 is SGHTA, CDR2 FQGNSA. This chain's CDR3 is CASSLDTDEAFF. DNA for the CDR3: TGTGCCAGCAGCTTAGATACCGATGAAGCTTTCTTT.

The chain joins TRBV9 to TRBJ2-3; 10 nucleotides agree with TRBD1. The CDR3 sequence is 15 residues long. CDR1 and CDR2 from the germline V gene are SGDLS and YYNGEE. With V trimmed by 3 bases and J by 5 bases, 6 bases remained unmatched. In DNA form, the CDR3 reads TGTGCCAGCAGCGGGGGACAGGGGTGGGGAGATACGCAGTATTTT. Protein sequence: CASSGGQGWGDTQYF.

CDR3 region: CASSVTVNTEAFF. In DNA form, the CDR3 reads TGTGCCAGCAGCGTGACAGTGAACACTGAAGCTTTCTTT. The chain employs TRBV9 and TRBJ1-1; TRBD1 is a possible D gene (5 bases). With 2 bases removed from V and 0 bases from J, the gap between germline ends came to 5 bases. There are 13 residues in the CDR3. Per the germline V gene, CDR1 is SGDLS and CDR2 is YYNGEE. Together with reference TRBV9 and TRBJ1-1, the CDR3 gives the full variable domain: DSGVTQTPKHLITATGQRVTLRCSPRSGDLSVYWYQQSLDQGLQFLIQYYNGEERAKGNILERFSAQQFPDLHSELNLSSLELGDSALYFCASSVTVNTEAFFGQGTRLTVV.

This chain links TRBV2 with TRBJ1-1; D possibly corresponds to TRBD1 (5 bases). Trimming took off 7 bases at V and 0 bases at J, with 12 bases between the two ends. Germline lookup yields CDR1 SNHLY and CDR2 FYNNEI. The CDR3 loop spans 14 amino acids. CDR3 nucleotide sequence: TGTGCCAGCACCCGGGACGGACTGAACACTGAAGCTTTCTTT. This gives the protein CASTRDGLNTEAFF.

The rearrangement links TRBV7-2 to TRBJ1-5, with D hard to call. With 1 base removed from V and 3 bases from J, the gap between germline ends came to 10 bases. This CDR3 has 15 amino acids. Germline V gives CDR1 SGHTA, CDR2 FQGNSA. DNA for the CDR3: TGTGCCAGCAGCTTAGGCCCCCAGCTCAATCAGCCCCAGCATTTT. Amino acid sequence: CASSLGPQLNQPQHF.

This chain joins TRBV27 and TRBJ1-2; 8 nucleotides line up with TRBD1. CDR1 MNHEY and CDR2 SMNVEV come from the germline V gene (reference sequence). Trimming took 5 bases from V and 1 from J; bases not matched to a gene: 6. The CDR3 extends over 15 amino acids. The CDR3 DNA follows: TGTGCCAGCAGTCGGGACAGGAGCCTTAACTATGGCTACACCTTC. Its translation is CASSRDRSLNYGYTF.

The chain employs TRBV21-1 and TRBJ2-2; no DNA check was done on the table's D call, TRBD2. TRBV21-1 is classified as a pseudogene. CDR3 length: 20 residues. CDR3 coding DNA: TGTGCCAGCAGAAAAGTGGAGGGACTTCGGGGATCGTCGAACACCGGGGAGCTGTTTTTT. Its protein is CASRKVEGLRGSSNTGELFF.